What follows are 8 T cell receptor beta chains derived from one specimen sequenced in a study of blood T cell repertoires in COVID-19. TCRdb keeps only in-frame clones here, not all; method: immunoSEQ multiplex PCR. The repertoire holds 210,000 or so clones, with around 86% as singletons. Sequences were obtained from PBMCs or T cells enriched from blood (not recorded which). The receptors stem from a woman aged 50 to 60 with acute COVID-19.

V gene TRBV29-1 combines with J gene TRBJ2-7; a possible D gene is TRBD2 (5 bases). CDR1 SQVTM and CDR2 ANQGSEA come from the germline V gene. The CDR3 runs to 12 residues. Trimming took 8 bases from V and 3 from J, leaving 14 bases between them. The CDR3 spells CSILSGSYEQYF. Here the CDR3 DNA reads TGCAGCATCCTATCGGGGAGCTACGAGCAGTACTTC.

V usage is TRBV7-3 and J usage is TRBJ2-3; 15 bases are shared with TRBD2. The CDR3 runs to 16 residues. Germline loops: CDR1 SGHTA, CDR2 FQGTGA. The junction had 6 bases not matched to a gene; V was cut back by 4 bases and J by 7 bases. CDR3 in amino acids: CASSSAGLAGGYTQYF. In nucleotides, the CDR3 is TGTGCCAGCAGCTCCGCGGGACTAGCGGGAGGATATACGCAGTATTTT.

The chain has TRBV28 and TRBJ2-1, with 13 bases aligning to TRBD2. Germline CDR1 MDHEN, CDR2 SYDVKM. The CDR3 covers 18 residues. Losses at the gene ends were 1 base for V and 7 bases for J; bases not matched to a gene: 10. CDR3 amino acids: CASSLSPGLAGEGNEQFF. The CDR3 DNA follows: TGTGCCAGCAGTTTATCCCCCGGACTAGCGGGAGAGGGGAATGAGCAGTTCTTC.

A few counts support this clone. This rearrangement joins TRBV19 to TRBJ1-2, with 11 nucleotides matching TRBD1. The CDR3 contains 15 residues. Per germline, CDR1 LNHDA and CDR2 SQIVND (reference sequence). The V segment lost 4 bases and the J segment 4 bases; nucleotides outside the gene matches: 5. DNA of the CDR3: TGTGCCAGTAGTACCCCGGGACAGGGGGGCTATGGCTACACCTTC. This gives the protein CASSTPGQGGYGYTF.

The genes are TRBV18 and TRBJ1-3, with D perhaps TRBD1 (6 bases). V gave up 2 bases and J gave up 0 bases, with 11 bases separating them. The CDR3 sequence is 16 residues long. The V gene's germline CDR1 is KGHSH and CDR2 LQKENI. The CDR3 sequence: CASSPTDSNSGNTIYF. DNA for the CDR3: TGTGCCAGCTCACCAACGGACAGTAACTCTGGAAACACCATATATTTT.

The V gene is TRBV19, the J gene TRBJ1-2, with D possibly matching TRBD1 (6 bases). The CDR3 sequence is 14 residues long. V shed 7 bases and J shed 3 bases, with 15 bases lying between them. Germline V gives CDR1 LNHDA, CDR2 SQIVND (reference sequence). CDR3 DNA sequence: TGTGCCAGTACCCTCGGACAGAGGCACTATGGCTACACCTTC. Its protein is CASTLGQRHYGYTF. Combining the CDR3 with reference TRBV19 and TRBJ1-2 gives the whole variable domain DGGITQSPKYLFRKEGQNVTLSCEQNLNHDAMYWYRQDPGQGLRLIYYSQIVNDFQKGDIAEGYSVSREKKESFPLTVTSAQKNPTAFYLCASTLGQRHYGYTFGSGTRLTVV.

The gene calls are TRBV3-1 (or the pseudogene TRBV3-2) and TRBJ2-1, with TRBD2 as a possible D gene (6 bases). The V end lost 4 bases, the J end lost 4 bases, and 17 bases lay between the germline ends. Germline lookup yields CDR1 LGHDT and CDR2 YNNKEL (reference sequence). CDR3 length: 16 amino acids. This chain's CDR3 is CASSRSAGTTYNEQFF. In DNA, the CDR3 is TGTGCCAGCAGCCGGTCGGCGGGAACTACGTACAATGAGCAGTTCTTC.

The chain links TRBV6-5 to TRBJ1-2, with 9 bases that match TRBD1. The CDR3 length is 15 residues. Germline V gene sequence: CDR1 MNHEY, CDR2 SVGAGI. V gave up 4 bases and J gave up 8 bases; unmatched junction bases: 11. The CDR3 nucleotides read TGTGCCAGCAGTTCAGGGACAGGGATCTTGTTGGGCTACACCTTC. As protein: CASSSGTGILLGYTF.